This record looks at one T cell receptor beta chain sequence and its context. What it binds is unknown. CTLA-4 blockade using ipilimumab, together with focal radiation, was received by patients with chemo-refractory metastatic non-small-cell lung cancer. The data belong to a study of radiotherapy plus CTLA-4 blockade in lung cancer. Regarding the study as a whole: Among blood TCR repertoires after radiotherapy plus ipilimumab, tumor-derived clones expanded.

This CDR3 is built from 16 residues. Germline V gene data show CDR1 as SQVTM and CDR2 as ANQGSEA. V lost 4 bases to trimming and J lost 1 base; unmatched junction nucleotides: 8. Profiled with immunoSEQ multiplex PCR; TCRdb holds only in-frame clones, not every one. The data show some 78,000 clones, approximately 86% seen once. The material sequenced was peripheral blood, taken from a patient treated with radiotherapy plus ipilimumab. The chain links TRBV29-1 to TRBJ2-1; 9 bases fit TRBD2. The sequence was collected from a human donor with non-small cell lung cancer who had a partial response to radiotherapy plus ipilimumab. The CDR3 DNA reads as TGCAGCGTTGTCATTAGCGGGAGCGGGTCCTACAATGAGCAGTTCTTC. Amino acids: CSVVISGSGSYNEQFF.